These T cell receptor beta chains were read from a single sample in a study of T cells in Graves' hyperthyroidism and ophthalmopathy. Each CDR3 protein is one row after TCRdb ran MiXCR on the multiplex PCR reads. The sample yields 350,000 or so distinct CDR3 sequences, 18% seen once. The sequencing input was blood. Receptors originate from a woman aged 45-65 years with Graves' hyperthyroidism. CDR3s include the opening cysteine and the closing phenylalanine or tryptophan. The order of the fields is J gene, D gene, V gene, clone size, CDR3 protein. A D gene is named only where the DNA matches it firmly. A row's size may be missing; if present it is once, few, many or a size class.

>TRBJ2-3|TRBD2|TRBV6-1|many
CASSEKRGGYTDTQYF
>TRBJ2-3|TRBD2|TRBV7-9|few
CASSSKAGAGDTQYF
>TRBJ1-3|.|TRBV4-1|.
CASSPRSVLDTIYF
>TRBJ1-5|.|TRBV6-2/TRBV6-3|many
CASSYIPNQPQHF
>TRBJ1-2|TRBD1|TRBV6-1|.
CAAGDRIYGYTF
>TRBJ2-2|.|TRBV12-3/TRBV12-4|few
CASSLQVGPRELFF
>TRBJ1-6|TRBD1|TRBV6-1|few
CASGVGTGGSPLHF
>TRBJ2-6|.|TRBV24-1|.
CATSGTEGISGANVLTF
>TRBJ2-5|.|TRBV10-3|many
CAISGEGGQETQYF
>TRBJ2-7|TRBD2|TRBV10-2|many
CASSEDLAAVEQYF
>TRBJ1-1|TRBD1|TRBV7-9|many
CASSLGTGVTEAFF
>TRBJ2-7|TRBD2|TRBV20-1|few
CSARGGREGYEQYF
>TRBJ2-1|.|TRBV6-5|.
CASSYSGGGSYNEQFF
>TRBJ2-7|TRBD2|TRBV7-9|few
CASSPSSGSYEQYF
>TRBJ1-2|.|TRBV10-3|.
CAISEGHFWGSYGYTF
>TRBJ2-3|.|TRBV11-2|many
CASSFLAIGDTQYF
>TRBJ1-2|.|TRBV29-1|once
CSVEERGYGYTF
>TRBJ2-7|.|TRBV7-9|few
CASSLGRVSYEQYF
>TRBJ1-5|.|TRBV18|many
CASSPGNQPQHF
>TRBJ1-5|.|TRBV7-2|.
CASSPGATVYSNQPQHF
>TRBJ2-2|TRBD1|TRBV10-3|.
CAISVRDSDTGELFF